This T cell receptor beta chain was documented in a study of prognosis after radiotherapy for stage I lung cancer (dated by TCRdb to the early 2020s). In terms of the full investigation: Between April 2018 and early 2019, around 19 stage I NSCLC patients were enrolled in Nanjing, China. Peripheral blood TCR beta repertoires were profiled in stage I NSCLC patients before and after stereotactic body radiotherapy, and the repertoires were related to distant failure. The study sequenced about 40 blood samples from some 19 patients, one before and one after SBRT per patient. Image-guided IMRT or VMAT was used to deliver SBRT in 3 to 5 fractions at a biologically effective dose of at least 100 Gy. Every patient was deemed medically inoperable, more than ten because of comorbidities and several because they refused surgery. Ages in the cohort of over ten men and five to seven women ranged from roughly 50 to 90 years, with a median of 74. Concurrent therapy was not administered to any patient alongside SBRT. Distant metastases were developed by four of the 19 patients after SBRT, at a median of about 7 months, whereas no significant progression was observed in the other 15 patients. More than twelve patients had newly diagnosed primary stage I lung tumors, and a few had oligometastatic NSCLC after surgical resection of the primary tumor. On tumor histology, some 11 patients had adenocarcinoma and several had squamous cell carcinoma.

This clonotype showed up many times. The antigen this receptor binds is unknown. No much larger clone exists at a distance of one base, and base qualities are not known. A history of other malignancies or of prior chemotherapy or radiotherapy was absent in all patients, and node-negative disease was shown on CT and PET/CT in all patients. At each of the two time points, roughly 6 milliliters of peripheral venous blood were collected into EDTA tubes. Ficoll-Paque Plus density-gradient centrifugation was used to isolate PBMCs. Immediately after collection, samples were stored at -80 degrees C until analysis. Two rounds of multiplex PCR were used to amplify the TCR beta CDR3 region from genomic DNA. In the first PCR round, primers specific to each TRBV and TRBJ gene were used, and the primer sequences were filed in Chinese patent CN105087789A. Universal primers were used in the second PCR round. The Roche High Pure PCR Template Preparation Kit was used to extract genomic DNA from frozen PBMCs. Libraries were sequenced paired-end with 151 bp reads on an Illumina HiSeq 3000. Per the authors' processing: Raw reads lacking the multiplex PCR primer sequences were removed with CutAdapt. PEAR was used to merge high-quality paired reads into contigs. By aligning each contig to reference sequences, MiXCR assigned the TRB V, D and J gene segments to that contig. CDR3 sequences were clustered by base quality and sequence similarity to remove sequencing errors. Diversity was calculated as Shannon entropy divided by the natural log of the number of productive TCR sequences. One minus Shannon entropy divided by the natural log of the number of unique clonotypes was used as the definition of clonality. The Youden index of ROC curves was used to select progression-free survival cut-offs for repertoire metrics, and analyses were performed in R 3.5.3. TCRdb reworked the public reads: Q25 trimming with fastp, MiXCR clone assembly, productive beta chains retained. Every entry covers one CDR3 protein and lists the most common genes and DNA from its rows. Clone size and V and J calls follow TCRdb, not the original study. The sample contains some 15,000 distinct CDR3 sequences, roughly 45% of them found a single time. The ten largest make up around 40% of the sample.

The study at large found these results: Post-SBRT Shannon entropy and its change from baseline were lower in patients who developed distant metastases; baseline Shannon entropy was not associated with metastases. Differences in TRBV and TRBJ usage frequencies by metastasis status were reportedly observed in two V genes at baseline and in several V and two J genes after SBRT. Limitations of the study included a small cohort and short follow-up, and the study findings need independent validation. None of the reported P values were adjusted for multiple comparisons. Whether the expanded TCR clones were tumor-specific was not determined. After SBRT, the number of unique TCR clones decreased (median roughly 10,000 before versus about 7,000 after; Wilcoxon paired P=0.011).

The sequence derives from a donor of 50 years or more with non-small cell lung cancer. Material: PBMCs, obtained before or after stereotactic body radiation therapy (not recorded which).

The sequenced DNA: TGCAGTGCCCCTGGGACTAGCGGGGGGTTAGATACGCAGTATTTT. This yields the protein CSAPGTSGGLDTQYF. The sequence links TRBV20-1 to TRBJ2-3, and 15 junctional nucleotides match TRBD2. V lost 6 bases and J lost 5 bases, and the count of bases not matched to a germline gene is 6. Reading the germline V gene (reference sequence) gives CDR1 DFQATT and CDR2 SNEGSKA. There are 15 amino acids in the CDR3, from cysteine to phenylalanine inclusive. The read is trimmed to its CDR3 DNA, 45 bases read in frame from base 1.